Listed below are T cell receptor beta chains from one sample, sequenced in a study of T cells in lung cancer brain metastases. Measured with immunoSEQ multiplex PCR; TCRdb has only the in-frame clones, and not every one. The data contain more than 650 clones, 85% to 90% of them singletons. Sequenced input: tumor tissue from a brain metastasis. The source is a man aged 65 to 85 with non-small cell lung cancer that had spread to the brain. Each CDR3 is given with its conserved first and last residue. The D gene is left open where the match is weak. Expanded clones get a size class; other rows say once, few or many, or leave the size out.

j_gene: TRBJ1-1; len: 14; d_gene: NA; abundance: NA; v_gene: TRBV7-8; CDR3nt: TGTGCCAGCAGCTCACAGACCTTGAACACTGAAGCTTTCTTT; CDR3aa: CASSSQTLNTEAFF
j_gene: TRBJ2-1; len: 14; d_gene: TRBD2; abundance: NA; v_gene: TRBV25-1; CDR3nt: TGTGCCACCGGACTAGCGGGAGGGGGCAATGAGCAGTTCTTC; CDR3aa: CATGLAGGGNEQFF
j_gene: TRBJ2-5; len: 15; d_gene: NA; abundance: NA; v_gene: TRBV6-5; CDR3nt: TGTGCCAGCCTTCAAATCGCCGGGTTGCAAGAGACCCAGTACTTC; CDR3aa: CASLQIAGLQETQYF
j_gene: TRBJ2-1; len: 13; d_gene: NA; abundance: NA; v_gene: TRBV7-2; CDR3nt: TGTGCCAGCAGCGAATCCCGACCCACTGGGCGGTTCTTC; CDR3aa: CASSESRPTGRFF
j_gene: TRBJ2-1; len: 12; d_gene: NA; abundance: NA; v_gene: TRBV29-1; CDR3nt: TGCAGCGTTCGACTACCACACCATGAGCAGTTCTTC; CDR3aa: CSVRLPHHEQFF
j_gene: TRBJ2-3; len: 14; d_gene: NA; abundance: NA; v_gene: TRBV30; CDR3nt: TGTGCCTGGAGTCCCCCCCGGAGCACAGATACGCAGTATTTT; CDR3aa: CAWSPPRSTDTQYF
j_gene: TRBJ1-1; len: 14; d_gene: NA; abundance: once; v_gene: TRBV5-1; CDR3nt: TGCGCCAGCAGCTTGGTCCAGGGGTACACTGAAGCTTTCTTT; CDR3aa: CASSLVQGYTEAFF
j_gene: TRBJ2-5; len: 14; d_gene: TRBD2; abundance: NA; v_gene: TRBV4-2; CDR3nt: TGTGCCAGCAGGGGGACTAGCGGCCAAGAGACCCAGTACTTC; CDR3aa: CASRGTSGQETQYF
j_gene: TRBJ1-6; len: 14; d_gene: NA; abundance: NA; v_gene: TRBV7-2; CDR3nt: TGTGCCAGCAGCCCCCGGAACGAACGTTCACCCCTCCACTTT; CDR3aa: CASSPRNERSPLHF
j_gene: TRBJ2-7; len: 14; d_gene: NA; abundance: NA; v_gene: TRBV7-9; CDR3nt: TGTGCCAGCAGCCTCAGGGGTTCGGTTTACGAGCAGTACTTC; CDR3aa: CASSLRGSVYEQYF
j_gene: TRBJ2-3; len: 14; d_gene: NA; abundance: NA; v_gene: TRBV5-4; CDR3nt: TGTGCCAGCAGCTTGGAAAAGGGGGCAGATACGCAGTATTTT; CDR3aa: CASSLEKGADTQYF
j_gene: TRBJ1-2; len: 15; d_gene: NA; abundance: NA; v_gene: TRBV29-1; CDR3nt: TGCAGCGTTGGATCAGTCAGTGGGGGGTTTAATGGCTACACCTTC; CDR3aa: CSVGSVSGGFNGYTF
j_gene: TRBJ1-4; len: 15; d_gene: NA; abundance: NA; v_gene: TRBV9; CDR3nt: TGTGCCAGCAGCGTAGGGGGGCGTCGAAACGAAAAACTGTTTTTT; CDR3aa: CASSVGGRRNEKLFF